This entry lists 24 T cell receptor beta chains sequenced from one sample in a study of blood T cells in healthy people across ages. With a J-beta primer mix and a sample-barcoded 5' primer, a second PCR ran 7 to 11 cycles. TCRdb redid the calling of the 5' RACE reads with MiXCR, one entry per CDR3 protein. Of hundreds of thousands of distinct CDR3 sequences listed, about half are singletons. The sequenced sample consisted of blood. These receptors were collected from a woman aged 60-75 years in good health.

The chain joins TRBV30 to TRBJ2-7; tentatively, D is TRBD2 (5 bases). Gene TRBJ2-5 matches the end of the DNA better, so the J call may be wrong. The CDR3 length is 14 residues. CDR1 and CDR2 from the germline V gene are GTSNPN and SVGIG (reference sequence). DNA of the CDR3: TGTGCCTGGAGTGTAAAGGGCGGGCGAGAGACCCAGTACTTC. Protein sequence: CAWSVKGGRETQYF.

This clonotype was seen a handful of times. The gene calls are TRBV7-2 and TRBJ2-1; 11 bases are shared with TRBD2. This CDR3 comprises 19 residues. Germline trimming cut 5 bases from V and 3 bases from J; bases unmatched to any gene: 15. CDR1 is SGHTA, CDR2 FQGNSA, per germline. The chain's CDR3 is CASSTPLGQGTSGYNEQFF. CDR3 nucleotides: TGTGCCAGCAGCACGCCCCTCGGACAGGGGACTAGCGGCTACAATGAGCAGTTCTTC.

In this sample, this clonotype turned up once. Just one base apart from a much larger clone, this may be a read error. V is TRBV29-1 and J is TRBJ1-2; TRBD1 is a possible D gene (6 bases). The ends were cut back, 4 bases at V and 1 base at J, with 16 bases in the middle. Per germline, CDR1 SQVTM and CDR2 ANQGSEA. The CDR3 length is 15 residues. The CDR3 here is CSVGPDRSDNYGYTF. CDR3 bases: TGCAGCGTTGGCCCCGACAGGAGTGATAACTATGGCTACACCTTC.

A few counts support this clonotype. The chain uses TRBV20-1 and TRBJ2-5; D is ambiguous. The end of the DNA is better explained by TRBJ2-7, so the J call may be wrong. CDR1 and CDR2 (germline): DFQATT, SNEGSKA (reference sequence). CDR3 length: 14 residues. CDR3 loop: CSARRMVGTYEQYF. The CDR3 coding sequence is TGCAGTGCTAGACGGATGGTCGGAACCTACGAGCAGTACTTC.

V usage is TRBV7-2 and J usage is TRBJ2-7; 8 bases agree with TRBD2. V gave up 2 bases and J gave up 3 bases; unmatched junction bases: 6. CDR1 SGHTA and CDR2 FQGNSA come from the germline V gene. The CDR3 loop spans 15 amino acids. CDR3: CASSLRGGPRYEQYF. In DNA form, the CDR3 reads TGTGCCAGCAGCTTACGCGGGGGGCCCCGCTACGAGCAGTACTTC.

Details on this clonotype: The junction departs from the called germline gene at one end, perhaps through a read error. CDR3 sequence: CASSFGTSGQTQYF. The CDR3 region has the DNA TGTGCCAGTAGCTTCGGGACCAGCGGCCAGACCCAGTACTTC. V gene TRBV7-9 combines with J gene TRBJ2-5, with D perhaps TRBD1 or TRBD2 (5 bases each). This CDR3 is built from 14 residues. Per the germline V gene, CDR1 is SEHNR and CDR2 is FQNEAQ (reference sequence).

In this sample, this clonotype turned up a few times. A much bigger clone sits one base away, suggesting this may be a read error. The chain joins TRBV12-5 to TRBJ2-4, with TRBD2 as a possible D gene (6 bases). Matching the DNA end better, TRBJ2-5 makes the J call doubtful. This CDR3 has 13 amino acids. The V gene's germline CDR1 is LGHNT and CDR2 FRNRAP. The CDR3 protein is CAGGLVGGETQYF. The DNA for the CDR3 is TGTGCTGGTGGTTTGGTGGGGGGAGAGACCCAGTACTTC.

The V gene is TRBV12-3 or TRBV12-4, the J gene TRBJ2-5; D perhaps matches TRBD2 (5 bases). V was pared by 3 bases and J by 11 bases, with 25 bases between. The CDR3 spans 16 residues. CDR3 sequence reads: CASSFGPSGPYNEQYF. In DNA form, the CDR3 reads TGTGCCAGCAGTTTCGGTCCGAGCGGTCCATACAATGAGCAGTACTTC.

The rearrangement links TRBV6-6 to TRBJ2-7; unclear D gene. The DNA end is more similar to TRBJ2-5, so the J call may be wrong. CDR3 size: 14 residues. Germline CDR1 is MNHNY and CDR2 is SVGAGI (reference sequence). The DNA for the CDR3 is TGTGCCAGCAGCCCCGTGTTGGAGCAAGAGACCCAGTACTTC. It yields the protein CASSPVLEQETQYF.

This clonotype was observed at least ten times. The CDR3 region has the DNA TGCAGCGTTGAGGACAGGAACCAATACTCTGGGGCCAACGTCCTGACTTTC. Its protein is CSVEDRNQYSGANVLTF. V is TRBV29-1 and J is TRBJ2-6; 7 bases line up with TRBD1. This CDR3 spans 17 amino acids. V gave up 3 bases and J gave up 0 bases; unmatched junction bases: 8. Germline V lookup: CDR1 SQVTM, CDR2 ANQGSEA. The variable domain in full, with the rest retrieved from reference TRBV29-1 and TRBJ2-6, is SAVISQKPSRDICQRGTSLTIQCQVDSQVTMMFWYRQQPGQSLTLIATANQGSEATYESGFVIDKFPISRPNLTFSTLTVSNMSPEDSSIYLCSVEDRNQYSGANVLTFGAGSRLTVL.

The chain joins TRBV20-1 to TRBJ2-7; D is perhaps TRBD1 (6 bases). Trimming took off 5 bases at V and 2 bases at J, with 22 bases between the two ends. From germline, CDR1 is DFQATT and CDR2 SNEGSKA (reference sequence). CDR3 length equals 16 residues. CDR3 sequence reads: CSAQPQLPGQAYEQYF. In DNA, the CDR3 is TGCAGTGCTCAACCCCAACTCCCGGGACAAGCCTACGAGCAGTACTTC.

The gene calls are TRBV7-9 and TRBJ2-3, with D hard to call. The germline V gene encodes CDR1 SEHNR and CDR2 FQNEAQ (reference sequence). This CDR3 region has 12 residues. CDR3 protein: CAPREATDTQYF. The CDR3 DNA reads TGTGCTCCTCGCGAGGCCACAGATACGCAGTATTTT.

This clonotype was seen once. The J gene is TRBJ2-3, the V gene TRBV20-1; weak D call: TRBD1 (6 bases). Germline CDR1 and CDR2: DFQATT and SNEGSKA (reference sequence). This CDR3 has 14 amino acids. Here the CDR3 DNA reads TGCGGTGTTACGGACAGACTCACCGGAGATACGCAGTATTTT. Its protein product is CGVTDRLTGDTQYF.

This clonotype has a handful of counts. The gene calls are TRBV5-1 and TRBJ2-7, with 10 bases aligning to TRBD2. The CDR3 extends over 20 amino acids. V lost 4 bases, J lost 0 bases, and 19 bases stayed unmatched. Per the germline V gene, CDR1 is SGHRS and CDR2 is YFSETQ. CDR3 loop: CASSGPGQKVAGGSSYEQYF. DNA for the CDR3: TGCGCCAGCAGCGGGCCGGGACAGAAAGTAGCGGGAGGCAGCTCCTACGAGCAGTACTTC.

The chain recombines TRBV5-5 with TRBJ2-2, with D possibly being TRBD1 or TRBD2 (5 bases each). There are 14 residues in the CDR3. Germline V gene sequence: CDR1 SGHKS, CDR2 YYEKEE (reference sequence). The ends were cut back, 4 bases at V and 2 bases at J, with 9 bases in the middle. DNA of the CDR3: TGTGCCAGCAGCCGGGGCTTTAACACCGGGGAGCTGTTTTTT. This gives the protein CASSRGFNTGELFF.

Of note for this clonotype: One end of the junction varies from germline; a read error may be responsible. The rearrangement joins TRBV20-1 to TRBJ2-7; weak D call: TRBD2 (6 bases). The CDR3 totals 16 residues. Germline V gene lookup returns CDR1 DFQATT and CDR2 SNEGSKA (reference sequence). This chain's CDR3 is CSARDRWGGPSYGQYF. The CDR3 DNA reads TGCAGTGCTAGAGATCGTTGGGGAGGACCATCCTACGGGCAGTACTTC.

The chain has TRBV4-2 and TRBJ2-5, with D possibly being TRBD2 (6 bases). TRBJ2-4 explains the end of the DNA better; the J call may be wrong. The germline gives CDR1 LGHNA, CDR2 YNFKEQ. This CDR3 contains 18 residues. CDR3 DNA: TGTGCCAGCAGCCAAGTATTAAGGGGAGGTGTTTCGGGAAACATTCAGTACTTC. This gives the protein CASSQVLRGGVSGNIQYF.

In its sample, this clonotype was seen a few times. The CDR3 DNA is TGCAGTGCTAGGGACACTAGCGGGGCATGGGAGCAGTTCTTC. Protein sequence: CSARDTSGAWEQFF. This chain joins TRBV20-1 and TRBJ2-1, with 10 positions matching TRBD2. Germline V gives CDR1 DFQATT, CDR2 SNEGSKA (reference sequence). Trimming removed 3 bases from V and 10 bases from J; junction bases left unmatched: 9. This CDR3 region has 14 residues.

The chain links TRBV11-2 to TRBJ2-3, with D hard to call. The germline V gene encodes CDR1 SGHAT and CDR2 FQNNGV. CDR3 length: 12 amino acids. Between the trimmed V and J ends, which lost 5 bases and 6 bases, there was a span of 9 bases. DNA of the CDR3: TGTGCCAGCAGCCCCAACCAGGATACGCAGTATTTT. Its translation: CASSPNQDTQYF.

The V gene is TRBV5-1, the J gene TRBJ1-2, with a tentative D call TRBD1 (5 bases). V dropped 6 bases and J dropped 7 bases, with 13 bases sitting between them. CDR1 is SGHRS, CDR2 YFSETQ, per germline. This CDR3 comprises 12 residues. CDR3 sequence reads: CASIDEGIGYTF. Written as DNA, the CDR3 is TGCGCCAGCATAGATGAGGGGATTGGCTACACCTTC.

This clonotype was found a few times. The V gene is TRBV20-1, the J gene TRBJ1-2; 7 bases are a match to TRBD1. The CDR3 runs to 13 residues. The V and J ends lost 6 bases and 4 bases, in that order; junction bases with no gene match: 8. Germline V gene sequence: CDR1 DFQATT, CDR2 SNEGSKA (reference sequence). The DNA of the CDR3 is TGCAGTGCCGAGGGGGCGCCGGGCTATGGCTACACCTTC. Translating gives CSAEGAPGYGYTF.

The chain carries TRBV5-1 and TRBJ1-1, with D hard to call. The CDR3 length is 14 residues. With 8 bases removed from V and 2 bases from J, the gap between germline ends came to 16 bases. Germline values: CDR1 SGHRS, CDR2 YFSETQ. CDR3 loop: CASSRPDQNTEAFF. CDR3 DNA sequence: TGCGCCAGTAGTAGGCCGGACCAAAACACTGAAGCTTTCTTT.

The chain employs TRBV7-3 and TRBJ2-7; no clear D gene. This CDR3 region has 13 residues. The germline CDR1 and CDR2 sequences are SGHTA and FQGTGA. Trimming took off 2 bases at V and 7 bases at J, with 12 bases between the two ends. The CDR3 reads CASSLQPNGEQYF. The CDR3 region has the DNA TGTGCCAGCAGCTTACAGCCTAATGGGGAGCAGTACTTC.

The chain carries TRBV7-2 and TRBJ2-7; 9 bases line up with TRBD2. The CDR3 length is 16 residues. V shed 5 bases, J shed 5 bases, and the junction held 13 bases outside the gene matches. CDR1 SGHTA and CDR2 FQGNSA come from the germline V gene. In DNA, the CDR3 is TGTGCCAGCAGCCCGAGGTCTGGGACTAGCTTAAACGAGCAGTACTTC. It specifies CASSPRSGTSLNEQYF. The full variable domain, completed using reference TRBV7-2 and TRBJ2-7, is GAGVSQSPSNKVTEKGKDVELRCDPISGHTALYWYRQSLGQGLEFLIYFQGNSAPDKSGLPSDRFSAERTGGSVSTLTIQRTQQEDSAVYLCASSPRSGTSLNEQYFGPGTRLTVT.